One TCR beta chain is described in this entry. Produced via immunoSEQ multiplex PCR; TCRdb's table is partial and in-frame only. This sample has approximately 180,000 clones, with 70% to 80% found just once. The entry originates in a study of blood T cell repertoires in COVID-19. Symptom resolution, clearance, or two negative PCRs marked the recovered donors of Cohort 3. Germline values: CDR1 SGHVS, CDR2 FNYEAQ. The ends lost 6 bases at V and 5 bases at J; junction bases unmatched: 24. The CDR3 consists of 19 residues. Sequencing was done on a sample of PBMCs or T cells enriched from blood (not recorded which). The rearrangement links TRBV7-6 to TRBJ2-7; 8 bases are shared with TRBD2. The sequence derives from a woman aged 50 to 60 who had recovered from COVID-19. CDR3 nucleotide sequence: TGTGCCAGCAGGACTAGCAGGAGGTTCGTCGGCGGGAGGTTCCACGAGCAGTACTTC. Its translation is CASRTSRRFVGGRFHEQYF.